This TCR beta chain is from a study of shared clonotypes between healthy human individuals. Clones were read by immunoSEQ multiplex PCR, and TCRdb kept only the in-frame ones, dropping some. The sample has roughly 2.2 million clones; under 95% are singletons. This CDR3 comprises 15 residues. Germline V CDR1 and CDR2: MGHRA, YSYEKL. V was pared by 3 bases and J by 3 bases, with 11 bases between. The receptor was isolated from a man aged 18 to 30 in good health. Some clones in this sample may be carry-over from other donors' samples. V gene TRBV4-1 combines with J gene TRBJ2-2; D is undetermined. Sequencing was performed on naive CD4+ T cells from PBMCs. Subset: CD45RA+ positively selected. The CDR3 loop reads CASSHLQVHTGELFF. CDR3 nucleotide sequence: TGCGCCAGCAGCCACCTGCAGGTCCACACCGGGGAGCTGTTTTTT.